This record covers a single TCR beta chain. The antigen is unknown. PCR was performed using 60 Vbeta and 13 Jbeta primers. Sequenced by immunoSEQ multiplex PCR; TCRdb stores in-frame clones only, minus some. This table has about 130,000 clones, about 72% appearing once. These data originate in a study of cytomegalovirus exposure and HLA in healthy donors. V lost 5 bases, J lost 1 base, and 12 bases lay in between. Germline V lookup: CDR1 SGHRS, CDR2 YFSETQ. This CDR3 is 14 amino acids long. Whole-study findings and limits: The listing of 150 to 200 TCR beta chains classed them as cytomegalovirus-associated. Later analysis revealed greater clonal expansion in HLA-associated TCR beta chains than in equally common others. Sequencing likely generated an artifact that appeared as a cluster of highly shared sequence variants.

The TCR comes from a female donor in good health and CMV-seronegative. The sample was PBMCs. This chain links TRBV5-1 with TRBJ1-1; possible D gene TRBD1, 5 bases. Here the CDR3 reads CASRPGHGNTEAFF. CDR3 bases: TGCGCCAGCAGACCCGGACATGGGAACACTGAAGCTTTCTTT.